A selection of T cell receptor beta chains follows, all from one sample in a study of beta chain features in type 1 diabetes. The table came from immunoSEQ multiplex PCR; TCRdb's copy has only in-frame clones and leaves some out. Found here are fewer than 150,000 clones, about 7.1% of them singletons; the top ten hold about 1.3%. The sequenced sample was central memory CD4+ T cells from blood. These TCRs come from a woman aged 25 to 39 in good health. Each CDR3 is given without its conserved first and last residue. A D gene is named only where the DNA matches it firmly.

TRBV7-2	TRBD2	TRBJ2-1	ASRINGGRTYNEQF
TRBV11-2	NA	TRBJ2-6	ASSQSFNVLT
TRBV7-3	NA	TRBJ2-5	ASSLAHLKETQY
TRBV11-2	TRBD1	TRBJ2-5	ASSRNTGTGGLQETQY
TRBV14	NA	TRBJ1-5	ASSRHFNQPQH
TRBV4-3	NA	TRBJ2-2	ASSPGWGAGELF
TRBV7-3	TRBD2	NA	ASSPRTSGSYEQY
TRBV28	TRBD1	TRBJ1-2	ASSLLTGGSGYT
TRBV6-5	NA	TRBJ1-2	ASNVLGAPYYGYT
TRBV28	TRBD2	TRBJ2-1	ASSSTSDSYNEQF
TRBV7-2	TRBD1	TRBJ1-1	ASSLRKGQMNTEAF
TRBV19	TRBD1	TRBJ1-5	ASGKQDRGLNQPQH
TRBV2	NA	TRBJ2-3	ASSDSGEWDTQY
TRBV6-6	TRBD2	TRBJ2-7	ASSNREAGVYEQY
TRBV7-2	TRBD2	TRBJ2-1	ASSRLAVAYNEQF
TRBV4-2	TRBD2	TRBJ2-1	ASSQGLASSYNEQF
TRBV5-4	NA	TRBJ2-5	ASSLTTGVQETQY
TRBV28	TRBD2	TRBJ2-1	ASSIPLAGAYNEQF
TRBV28	NA	TRBJ1-2	ASSLPAGSGYT
TRBV7-2	NA	TRBJ2-5	ASSFRQETQY
TRBV18	NA	NA	ASSPSSSTYEQY
TRBV5-1	NA	TRBJ2-2	ASSEDSPNTGELF
TRBV28	NA	TRBJ2-1	ASSLLAGSLYNEQF
TRBV7-3	TRBD2	TRBJ2-2	ASRSGTSGRTGELF
TRBV28	TRBD1	TRBJ2-1	ASSSPSTGGGEQF
TRBV7-2	TRBD2	TRBJ2-3	ASSSEGTSRNTQY
TRBV4-3	NA	TRBJ1-1	ASSQDWAGDTEAF
TRBV7-2	TRBD2	TRBJ2-2	ASSPRTSGNTGELF
TRBV29-1	TRBD2	TRBJ2-1	SVKETSGVNEQF
TRBV9	TRBD1	TRBJ1-1	ASSGTGGITEAF
TRBV30	NA	NA	AWSVSYEQY
TRBV19	TRBD1	TRBJ2-4	ASTNLWDRDGNIQY